This T cell receptor (beta chain) was found in a study of blood T cells in healthy people across ages. As to this clonotype: One end of the junction does not line up with germline, which may come from a read error.

CDR1 is DFQATT and CDR2 is SNEGSKA in the germline V gene (reference sequence). The CDR3 spans 13 residues. Primers used in a second PCR of about 7 to 12 cycles were a sample-barcoded 5' primer and a J-beta primer mix. Each cDNA molecule, via a template-switch adaptor with 12 random nucleotides, was tagged. TCRdb independently ran MiXCR on the 5' RACE reads; one entry per CDR3 protein. The repertoire has roughly 1,700,000 distinct CDR3 sequences, about 30% of them found once; the top ten carry 7.7%. The genes are TRBV20-1 and TRBJ1-1; the D gene is possibly TRBD1 (6 bases). This sequence originates from a woman aged 30 to 39 in good health. Sequenced: blood. The CDR3 coding sequence is TGCAGTGCTACCGGACAGATTCGCACTGAAGCTTCCTTT. It codes for CSATGQIRTEASF.